Listed below are T cell receptor beta chains from one sample, sequenced in a study of beta chain features in type 1 diabetes. Some clones are missing from TCRdb's copy, which holds only in-frame ones; the method was immunoSEQ multiplex PCR. There are 240,000 or so clones in the sample; approximately 70% occur only once, and 0.053% lies in the top ten. Sequenced sample: naive CD4+ T cells from blood. These receptor sequences come from a man aged 25 to 40 in good health. Both conserved end residues are part of each CDR3. D genes are given only for firm matches. Clone size is given for some rows only: seen once, a few or many times, or a class if the clone is expanded.

D	V	J	size	DNA	CDR3
TRBD2	TRBV7-2	TRBJ2-1	-	TGTGCCAGCAGCTTAGAAGCGGGAACTATCAATGAGCAGTTCTTC	CASSLEAGTINEQFF
-	TRBV29-1	TRBJ2-2	-	TGCAGCGTTGAAAACACCGGGGAGCTGTTTTTT	CSVENTGELFF
TRBD1	TRBV9	TRBJ2-1	few	TGTGCCAGCAGCGTAGGTTCAGGGGGATCCTACAATGAGCAGTTCTTC	CASSVGSGGSYNEQFF
TRBD2	TRBV15	TRBJ2-7	few	TGTGCCACCAGCAGCCGCAAGCGGGAGAGCTCCTACGAGCAGTACTTC	CATSSRKRESSYEQYF
-	TRBV4-3	TRBJ2-5	-	TGCGCCAGCAGCCAAGATGCGGGATTCGGAGAGACCCAGTACTTC	CASSQDAGFGETQYF
TRBD2	TRBV30	TRBJ2-2	-	TGTGCCTGGAGTCGACGGGGGGACACCGGGGAGCTGTTTTTT	CAWSRRGDTGELFF
-	TRBV30	TRBJ2-1	-	TGTGCCTGGAATGGGGGCCCGTGGGAGCAGTTCTTC	CAWNGGPWEQFF
-	TRBV2	TRBJ2-3	-	TGTGCCAGCAGCGCTGGTACGCAGTATTTT	CASSAGTQYF
TRBD2	TRBV14	TRBJ2-1	-	TGTGCCAGCAGCCAACGACCGCGGGAGTATAATGAGCAGTTCTTC	CASSQRPREYNEQFF
TRBD1	TRBV30	TRBJ2-1	-	TGTGCCTGGAGTGGTTCATCGAGACAGGGCTCCTACAATGAGCAGTTCTTC	CAWSGSSRQGSYNEQFF
-	TRBV2	TRBJ1-2	-	TGTGCCAGCAGGCGCCTTCCTAACTATGGCTACACCTTC	CASRRLPNYGYTF
TRBD2	TRBV15	TRBJ2-7	-	TGTGCCACCAGCAGAGATCTAGCGGACTACGAGCAGTACTTC	CATSRDLADYEQYF
TRBD2	TRBV5-1	TRBJ2-5	-	TGCGCCAGCAGCTTTAGCGGGGGGGCCCCGCGGACCCAGTACTTC	CASSFSGGAPRTQYF
-	TRBV7-2	TRBJ2-5	-	TGTGCCAGCAGTGGAAGACCGGGGGAGACCCAGTACTTC	CASSGRPGETQYF
-	TRBV29-1	TRBJ2-1	-	TGCAGCGTTGATTTGGACAGTTCCTCCTACAATGAGCAGTTCTTC	CSVDLDSSSYNEQFF
TRBD2	TRBV29-1	TRBJ2-3	once	TGCAGCGTTGTCGGGACTAGCGGGGGCACAGATACGCAGTATTTT	CSVVGTSGGTDTQYF
-	TRBV6-5	TRBJ2-3	-	TGTGCCAGCAGGGATGGGGGCCCCGGTACGCAGTATTTT	CASRDGGPGTQYF
-	TRBV7-9	TRBJ2-3	-	TGTGCCAGCAGCTTTGCTGATACGCAGTATTTT	CASSFADTQYF
-	TRBV9	TRBJ2-5	few	TGTGCCAGCAGCGCCACGGGCCGCCAAGAGACCCAGTACTTC	CASSATGRQETQYF
TRBD1	TRBV23-1	TRBJ2-7	few	TGCGCCAGCCTGGGACAGTCCTTCACCTACGAGCAGTACTTC	CASLGQSFTYEQYF
-	TRBV5-1	TRBJ2-1	few	TGCGCCAGCAGCTTGCGCCAGGGTGGAAATGAGCAGTTCTTC	CASSLRQGGNEQFF
-	TRBV25-1	TRBJ2-3	few	TGTGCCAGCAAACGCAGTCGTAGCACAGATACGCAGTATTTT	CASKRSRSTDTQYF